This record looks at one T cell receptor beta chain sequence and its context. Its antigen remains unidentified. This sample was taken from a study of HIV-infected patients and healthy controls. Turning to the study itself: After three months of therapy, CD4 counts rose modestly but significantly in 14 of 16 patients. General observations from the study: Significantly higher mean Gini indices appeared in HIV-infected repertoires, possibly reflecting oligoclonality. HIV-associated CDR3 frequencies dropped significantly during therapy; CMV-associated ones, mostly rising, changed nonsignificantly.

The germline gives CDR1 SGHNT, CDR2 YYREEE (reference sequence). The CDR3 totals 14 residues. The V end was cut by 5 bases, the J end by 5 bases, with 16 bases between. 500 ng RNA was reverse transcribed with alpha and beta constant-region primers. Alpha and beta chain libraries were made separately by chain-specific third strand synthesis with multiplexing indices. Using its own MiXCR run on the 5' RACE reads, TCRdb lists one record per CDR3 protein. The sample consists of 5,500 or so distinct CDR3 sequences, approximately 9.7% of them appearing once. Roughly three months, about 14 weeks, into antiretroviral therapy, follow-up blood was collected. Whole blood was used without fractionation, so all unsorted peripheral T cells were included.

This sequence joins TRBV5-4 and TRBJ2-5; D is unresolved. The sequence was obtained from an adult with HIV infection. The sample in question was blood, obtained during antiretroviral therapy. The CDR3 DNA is TGTGCCAGCAGATCAGAGGCCCTAGGGGAGACCCAGTACTTC. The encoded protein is CASRSEALGETQYF.